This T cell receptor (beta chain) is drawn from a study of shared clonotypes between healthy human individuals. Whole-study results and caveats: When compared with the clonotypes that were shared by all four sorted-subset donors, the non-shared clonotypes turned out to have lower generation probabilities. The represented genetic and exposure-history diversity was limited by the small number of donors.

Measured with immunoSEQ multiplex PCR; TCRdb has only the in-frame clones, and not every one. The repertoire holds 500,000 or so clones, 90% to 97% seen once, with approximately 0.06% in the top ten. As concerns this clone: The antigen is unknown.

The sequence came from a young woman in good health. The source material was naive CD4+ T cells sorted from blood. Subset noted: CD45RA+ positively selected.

The CDR3 DNA follows: TGTGCCAGCAGTTTCCCCGGGACAGGGGTTAACGAGCAGTACTTC. Encoded protein: CASSFPGTGVNEQYF. The chain couples TRBV28 to TRBJ2-5; TRBD1 matches 10 bases. The DNA end is a closer match to TRBJ2-7, so the J assignment may be wrong. Germline CDR1 is MDHEN and CDR2 is SYDVKM. This CDR3 is 15 amino acids long.